This is a list of T cell receptor beta chains from one sample in a study of CD8 T cells in Susac syndrome. TCRdb used MiXCR to reprocess the immunoSEQ multiplex PCR reads, holding one entry per CDR3 protein. The data contain approximately 200,000 distinct CDR3 sequences, approximately 95% of them singletons. The specimen was CD4+ T cells from PBMCs. These receptors originate from a human donor with multiple sclerosis. CDR3s leave out the opening cysteine and the closing phenylalanine or tryptophan.

v_call	j_call	cdr3_aa
TRBV15	TRBJ2-3	ATSRGRGGGTDTQY
TRBV7-2	TRBJ2-3	ASSSQDSREDTQY
TRBV29-1	TRBJ2-1	SVVGGGFYNEQF
TRBV4-1	TRBJ2-1	ASSQRAGTEYNEQF
TRBV30	TRBJ2-1	ACVPQSGISSYNEQF
TRBV29-1	TRBJ2-2	SVVFRATTGELF
TRBV29-1	TRBJ2-2	SAGPKGQGNTGELF
TRBV5-4	TRBJ2-1	ASSLGTGRLSSYNEQF
TRBV5-4	TRBJ2-7	ASSLGPAEQY
TRBV7-2	TRBJ1-6	ASSHYTSTPPLH
TRBV15	TRBJ1-1	ATSRDLDSLNTEAF
TRBV5-1	TRBJ2-7	ASSGALHEHYEQY
TRBV29-1	TRBJ1-1	SVEDLGWVNTEAF
TRBV7-3	TRBJ1-2	ASSLSPGTGGIGYT
TRBV20-1	TRBJ2-3	SVGGNTDTQY
TRBV7-9	TRBJ2-1	ASRLGLADSYNEQF
TRBV29-1	TRBJ2-5	SVGDGDGETQY
TRBV20-1	TRBJ2-3	SAYRGGTDTQY
TRBV7-9	TRBJ1-6	ASSLGGAVGSPLH
TRBV20-1	TRBJ2-7	SANLPGLDSQY
TRBV29-1	TRBJ2-1	SVDRAYNEQF
TRBV6-2/TRBV6-3	TRBJ2-1	ASSYATGVSGNEQF
TRBV3-1	TRBJ2-5	ASSQDRWAAGGSETQY
TRBV3-1	TRBJ2-7	ASSLPGQDYEQY
TRBV4-1	TRBJ2-1	ASSQGELSYNEQF
TRBV20-1	TRBJ2-5	SAGDHSSGGRETQY
TRBV12-3/TRBV12-4	TRBJ2-7	ASTWGHYEQY
TRBV7-2	TRBJ2-1	ASSFNSYNEQF
TRBV20-1	TRBJ2-5	SARLGGVETQY
TRBV30	TRBJ1-6	AWSTQVATLH
TRBV7-9	TRBJ1-1	ASSLQGGEEAF
TRBV5-6	TRBJ1-2	ASSLYRRSSNYGYT
TRBV9	TRBJ1-1	ASSVRGQGVGDTEAF
TRBV3-1	TRBJ1-6	ASSQEPMHLH
TRBV6-2/TRBV6-3	TRBJ1-5	ASSRDNSNQPQH
TRBV7-9	TRBJ2-1	ASNSRYNEQF